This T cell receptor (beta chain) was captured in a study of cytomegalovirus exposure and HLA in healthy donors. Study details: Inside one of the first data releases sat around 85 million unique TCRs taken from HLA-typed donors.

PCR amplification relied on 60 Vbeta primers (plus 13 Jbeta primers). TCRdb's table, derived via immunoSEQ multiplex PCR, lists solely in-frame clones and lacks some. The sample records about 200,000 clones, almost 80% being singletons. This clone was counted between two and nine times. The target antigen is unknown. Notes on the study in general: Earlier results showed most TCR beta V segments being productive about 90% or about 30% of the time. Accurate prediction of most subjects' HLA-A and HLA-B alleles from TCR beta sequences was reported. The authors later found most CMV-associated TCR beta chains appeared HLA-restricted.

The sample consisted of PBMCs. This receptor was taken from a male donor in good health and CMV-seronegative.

CDR3: CASSYSGRGYEQYF. The CDR3 bases are TGTGCCAGCAGTTACTCGGGCAGGGGGTACGAGCAGTACTTC. J is TRBJ2-7 and V is TRBV6-5, with 7 bases matching TRBD1. CDR1 and CDR2 from the germline V gene are MNHEY and SVGAGI. The CDR3 length is 14 residues. Trimming cost V 0 bases and J 4 bases; bases outside gene matches: 3.